These 3 T cell receptor beta chains were all obtained from the same sample, sequenced in a study of cytomegalovirus exposure and HLA in healthy donors. This PCR relied on a set of 60 Vbeta primers and 13 Jbeta primers. Profiling relied on immunoSEQ multiplex PCR, and the TCRdb table lists in-frame clones only, not all of them. This table holds more than 95,000 clones, 76% found once. What was sequenced was PBMCs. These receptors were obtained from a man aged 35 to 55 in good health and CMV-seropositive.

The V and J genes are TRBV27 and TRBJ2-7; TRBD1 matches at 9 bases. The V gene's germline CDR1 is MNHEY and CDR2 SMNVEV (reference sequence). The CDR3 is made up of 15 amino acids. Unmatched junction bases numbered 8, after V lost 6 bases and J lost 2 bases. The CDR3 DNA is TGTGCCAGCAGGCAGCTACAGGGGGCCCCCTACGAGCAGTACTTC. Protein: CASRQLQGAPYEQYF.

The chain employs TRBV2 and TRBJ1-2, with a weak D call TRBD1 (5 bases). The CDR3 is 16 amino acids. Germline assignment: CDR1 SNHLY and CDR2 FYNNEI. Trimming left V 1 base short and J 9 bases short, with 21 bases between. The CDR3 coding sequence is TGTGCCAGCAGTGAAGACCCCATGGGGGGGAATATTCGCTACACCTTC. The encoded protein is CASSEDPMGGNIRYTF.

V usage is TRBV4-3 and J usage is TRBJ2-1; TRBD2 matches 13 bases. The V gene end was trimmed by 0 bases and the J gene end by 5 bases; junction bases not matched to a gene: 16. Germline V gene data show CDR1 as LGHNA and CDR2 as YSLEER. The CDR3 runs to 21 residues. CDR3 residues: CASSQDPVAWTSGSLDNEQFF. For the CDR3, the DNA is TGCGCCAGCAGCCAAGACCCCGTGGCTTGGACTAGCGGGAGTCTTGACAATGAGCAGTTCTTC.